A single sample gave rise to the 20 T cell receptor beta chains below, sequenced in a study of post-analysis software for immune sequencing data. Their antigens are not known. General study findings and limits: Comparison of patients with controls showed 5 or 6 TRBV segments more frequent in patients, TRBV5-6, TRBV5-1 and TRBV20-1 among them.

TCR beta libraries were prepared from cDNA with unique molecular identifiers. MiXCR was run by TCRdb on the PCR reads, yielding one entry per CDR3 protein. The sample holds roughly 540,000 distinct CDR3 sequences, under 40% seen once. Sequenced input: blood. All receptors derive from a girl aged 2 to 17 with multiple sclerosis.

In the case of this clonotype: This may arise from a read error, as a much more abundant clone is one base away. This rearrangement joins TRBV5-4 to TRBJ2-7, with D hard to call. The CDR3 runs 15 residues. Germline V CDR1 and CDR2: SGHNT, YYREEE (reference sequence). V was clipped by 6 bases and J by 2 bases, with 18 bases between them. CDR3 amino acids: CASTYSPDDAYEQYF. Written as DNA, the CDR3 is TGTGCCAGCACCTATTCCCCCGACGACGCCTACGAGCAGTACTTC.

The table lists this clonotype with a few counts. The gene calls are TRBV7-2 and TRBJ2-7; a weak D match, TRBD1 (6 bases). The CDR3 has 14 amino acids. The V gene's germline CDR1 is SGHTA and CDR2 FQGNSA. Trimming removed 5 bases at V and 0 bases at J, with 11 bases between. The CDR3 protein is CASSPMTGSYEQYF. DNA for the CDR3: TGTGCCAGCAGCCCAATGACAGGCTCCTACGAGCAGTACTTC.

This clonotype has ten or more counts. The chain couples TRBV7-6 to TRBJ2-5; 7 bases map to TRBD1. CDR1 is SGHVS, CDR2 FNYEAQ, per germline. Trimming at V came to 4 bases and at J to 4 bases, leaving 12 bases not matched to a gene. The CDR3 runs 16 residues. CDR3 in DNA: TGTGCCAGCAGCTCCCATGGGGCCACAGGGGCAGAGACCCAGTACTTC. Amino acids: CASSSHGATGAETQYF.

Only a few counts were recorded for this clonotype. The chain joins TRBV6-1 to TRBJ2-7; no reliable D call. Deletions cut 6 bases from V and 0 bases from J, with 9 bases between. The CDR3 is made up of 13 amino acids. The germline gives CDR1 MNHNS, CDR2 SASEGT. The CDR3 loop is CASRRPGSYEQYF. In nucleotides, the CDR3 is TGTGCCAGCAGAAGGCCGGGCTCCTACGAGCAGTACTTC.

The chain combines TRBV18 with TRBJ1-4; D is uncertain. The germline V gene encodes CDR1 KGHSH and CDR2 LQKENI. The CDR3 covers 13 residues. Trimming removed 2 bases at V and 7 bases at J, with 8 bases between. The CDR3, as DNA: TGTGCCAGCTCACCATCCAGGAGTGAAAAACTGTTTTTT. Translated: CASSPSRSEKLFF.

This clonotype was detected a few times. The chain carries TRBV10-3 and TRBJ2-4; unclear D gene. TRBJ2-5 matches the DNA end more closely, so the J call is doubtful. Per the germline V gene, CDR1 is ENHRY and CDR2 is SYGVKD. The CDR3 covers 11 residues. The CDR3 is CAISGKGTQYF. For the CDR3, the DNA is TGTGCCATCAGTGGGAAGGGGACCCAGTACTTC.

The chain links TRBV6-6 to TRBJ2-7; D tentatively fits TRBD1 or TRBD2 (5 bases each). The DNA end lines up better with TRBJ2-5; the J call may be wrong. The CDR3 has 16 residues. CDR1 and CDR2 from the germline V gene are MNHNY and SVGAGI (reference sequence). CDR3 loop: CASSYTPGTDGETQYF. The CDR3 DNA reads TGTGCCAGCAGTTACACTCCCGGGACGGACGGGGAGACCCAGTACTTC.

This clonotype was detected a few times. V is TRBV7-9 and J is TRBJ2-1, with TRBD2 matching 8 bases. CDR1 is SEHNR and CDR2 is FQNEAQ in the germline V gene (reference sequence). V was pared by 2 bases and J by 9 bases, with 12 bases of the junction left unmatched. The CDR3 has 16 residues. The CDR3 DNA is TGTGCCAGCAGCTTATGGCAGGGACTAGGAGGGGGTGAGCAGTTCTTC. As protein: CASSLWQGLGGGEQFF.

This chain's CDR3 is CASSRTGVTQYF. The CDR3 DNA is TGTGCCAGCAGCCGAACAGGGGTCACGCAGTATTTT. J is TRBJ2-3 and V is TRBV5-6; TRBD1 agrees at 7 bases. Germline CDR1 reads SGHDT; CDR2 reads YYEEEE. The CDR3 totals 12 residues. V lost 4 bases, J lost 9 bases, and 5 bases stayed unmatched.

J is TRBJ2-1 and V is TRBV11-2, with unresolved D. The better agreement between TRBJ2-7 and the DNA end casts doubt on the J call. The CDR3 has 14 residues. CDR1 and CDR2 (germline): SGHAT, FQNNGV. The CDR3 reads CASSSTGSYNEQYF. The CDR3 nucleotides are TGTGCCAGCAGCTCCACCGGCTCCTACAATGAGCAGTACTTC.

The chain has TRBV12-3 or TRBV12-4 and TRBJ2-7; D is ambiguous. Trimming pared 0 bases from V and 3 bases from J, leaving 6 bases between. CDR3 length: 13 amino acids. The CDR3 bases are TGTGCCAGCAGTTTAGCGGGAAACTACGAGCAGTACTTC. Protein product: CASSLAGNYEQYF.

This clonotype appeared a few times. V is TRBV7-6 and J is TRBJ2-5, with 12 bases aligning to TRBD1. Germline CDR1 is SGHVS and CDR2 is FNYEAQ. The CDR3 spans 16 residues. V trimming: 5 bases; J trimming: 4 bases; junction bases outside the gene matches: 8. The CDR3 here is CASSLAGTGGGETQYF. The CDR3 nucleotides read TGTGCCAGCAGCCTCGCCGGGACAGGGGGCGGAGAGACCCAGTACTTC.

This clonotype was seen a handful of times. This chain joins TRBV10-3 and TRBJ2-5, with TRBD2 identical over 7 bases. The junction had 12 bases not matched to a gene; V was cut back by 3 bases and J by 5 bases. CDR1 and CDR2 from the germline V gene are ENHRY and SYGVKD. CDR3 length equals 16 residues. CDR3 region: CAISDGASGSGETQYF. CDR3 in DNA: TGTGCCATCAGTGATGGGGCTAGCGGCAGTGGGGAGACCCAGTACTTC.

This clonotype was recorded a few times. A read error is possible here, since a much larger clone lies one base away. The CDR3 bases are TGTGCCAGCAGCCGTTCCCGGGAGGAAAAACGGTTTTTT. Its translation is CASSRSREEKRFF. V is TRBV7-2 and J is TRBJ1-4; no firm D call. Per the germline V gene, CDR1 is SGHTA and CDR2 is FQGNSA. This CDR3 comprises 13 residues.

The chain links TRBV7-2 to TRBJ2-1; D gene uncertain. The V end lost 1 base, the J end lost 6 bases, and 13 bases lay between the germline ends. Germline assignment: CDR1 SGHTA and CDR2 FQGNSA. This CDR3 spans 15 amino acids. CDR3 region: CASSLVRGFRNEQFF. DNA of the CDR3: TGTGCCAGCAGCTTAGTTCGAGGCTTCCGCAATGAGCAGTTCTTC.

The chain employs TRBV25-1 and TRBJ1-6; 7 bases match TRBD1. Germline CDR1 reads MGHDK; CDR2 reads SYGVNS. With V trimmed by 3 bases and J by 7 bases, 6 bases remained unmatched. This CDR3 has 15 residues. As DNA, the CDR3 is TGTGCCAGCAGTGAGGGACAGCGGAAAAATTCACCCCTCCACTTT. Amino acid sequence: CASSEGQRKNSPLHF.

This sequence joins TRBV5-1 and TRBJ1-5; no reliable D call. CDR1 SGHRS and CDR2 YFSETQ come from the germline V gene. V was cut by 0 bases and J by 5 bases, with 9 bases left in between. The CDR3 length is 14 residues. As DNA, the CDR3 is TGCGCCAGCAGCTTGGAGGGCAGTCATCAGCCCCAGCATTTT. Amino acid sequence: CASSLEGSHQPQHF.

The chain employs TRBV7-2 and TRBJ2-7; no definite D call. The CDR3 runs 13 residues. CDR1 and CDR2 from the germline V gene are SGHTA and FQGNSA. With 5 bases removed from V and 6 bases from J, the gap between germline ends came to 14 bases. The CDR3 is CASSHGRPCEQYF. As DNA, the CDR3 is TGTGCCAGCAGCCACGGACGGCCCTGCGAGCAGTACTTC.

This clonotype was counted at least ten times. The chain couples TRBV20-1 to TRBJ2-5; TRBD2 might be the D (5 bases). This CDR3 has 13 residues. V was pared by 4 bases and J by 1 base, with 10 bases between. The V gene's germline CDR1 is DFQATT and CDR2 SNEGSKA (reference sequence). This chain's CDR3 is CSATREPQETQYF. In nucleotides, the CDR3 is TGCAGTGCTACGAGGGAGCCCCAAGAGACCCAGTACTTC.

This clonotype came up a few times. The chain joins TRBV12-3 or TRBV12-4 to TRBJ2-1; 9 bases match TRBD2. The ends lost 9 bases at V and 2 bases at J; junction bases unmatched: 5. CDR3 length: 14 residues. The CDR3, as DNA: TGTGCCAGTGCGGGGGGGGCTGCCTACAATGAGCAGTTCTTC. This gives the protein CASAGGAAYNEQFF.